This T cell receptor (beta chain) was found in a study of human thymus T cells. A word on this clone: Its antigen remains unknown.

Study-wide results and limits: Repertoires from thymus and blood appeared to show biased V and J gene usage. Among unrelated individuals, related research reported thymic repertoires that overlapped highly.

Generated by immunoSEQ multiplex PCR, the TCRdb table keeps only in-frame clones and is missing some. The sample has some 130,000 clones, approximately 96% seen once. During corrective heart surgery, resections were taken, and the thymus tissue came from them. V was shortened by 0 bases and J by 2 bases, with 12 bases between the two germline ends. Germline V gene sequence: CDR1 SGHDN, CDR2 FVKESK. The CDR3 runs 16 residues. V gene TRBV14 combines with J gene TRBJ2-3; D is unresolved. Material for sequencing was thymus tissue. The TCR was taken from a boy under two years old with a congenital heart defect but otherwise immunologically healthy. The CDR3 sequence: CASSQDPRPTTDTQYF. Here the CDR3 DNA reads TGTGCCAGCAGCCAAGATCCTAGACCTACCACAGATACGCAGTATTTT. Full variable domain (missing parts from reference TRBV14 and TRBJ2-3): EAGVTQFPSHSVIEKGQTVTLRCDPISGHDNLYWYRRVMGKEIKFLLHFVKESKQDESGMPNNRFLAERTGGTYSTLKVQPAELEDSGVYFCASSQDPRPTTDTQYFGPGTRLTVL.